A single sample gave rise to the 31 T cell receptor beta chains below, sequenced in a study of T cells in localized non-small cell lung cancer. The repertoire was sequenced with immunoSEQ multiplex PCR; TCRdb's copy has only in-frame clones and lacks some. The profile shows roughly 38,000 clones, 80% to 90% of them singletons. Sample: peripheral blood, taken before any cancer treatment. These receptors came from a woman aged 35 to 70 with stage I lung adenocarcinoma.

The count of this clone is one. V and J are TRBV6-5 and TRBJ2-1; 10 nucleotides agree with TRBD1. The V gene's germline CDR1 is MNHEY and CDR2 SVGAGI. The V and J ends lost 4 bases and 4 bases, in that order; junction bases with no gene match: 4. CDR3 size: 15 residues. The CDR3 is CASSWPGQGYNEQFF. The CDR3 DNA reads as TGTGCCAGCAGTTGGCCGGGACAGGGGTACAATGAGCAGTTCTTC.

J is TRBJ1-2 and V is TRBV11-1, with 8 bases that match TRBD1. Unmatched junction bases numbered 9, after V lost 6 bases and J lost 3 bases. The length of the CDR3 is 15 residues. Germline V lookup: CDR1 SGHAT, CDR2 FQDESV (reference sequence). CDR3 sequence reads: CASSLAGGVDYGYTF. For the CDR3, the DNA is TGTGCCAGCAGTTTGGCAGGGGGCGTGGACTATGGCTACACCTTC.

This rearrangement joins TRBV19 to TRBJ1-5; D might be TRBD1 (6 bases). The length of the CDR3 is 14 residues. Germline CDR1 LNHDA, CDR2 SQIVND (reference sequence). Trimming shortened V by 8 bases and J by 9 bases, and 20 bases separated the two germline ends. The CDR3 DNA reads as TGTGCCAGTGGACGGGGGGACCGGGGGCGGCCCCAGCATTTT. This encodes CASGRGDRGRPQHF.

Written as DNA, the CDR3 is TGTGCCAGCGGACCGGGACAAACCTACGAGCAGTACTTC. Its protein product is CASGPGQTYEQYF. The chain uses TRBV5-4 and TRBJ2-7, with D perhaps matching TRBD1 (6 bases). This CDR3 contains 13 residues. Trimming removed 7 bases at V and 2 bases at J, with 13 bases between. In germline, CDR1 is SGHNT, CDR2 YYREEE (reference sequence).

CDR3 protein: CASSKGHTNTGELFF. For the CDR3, the DNA is TGTGCCAGCAGTAAGGGACACACGAACACCGGGGAGCTGTTTTTT. J is TRBJ2-2 and V is TRBV2; possible D gene TRBD1, 6 bases. The length of the CDR3 is 15 residues. The germline CDR1 and CDR2 sequences are SNHLY and FYNNEI. The V end lost 5 bases, the J end lost 0 bases, and 10 bases lay between the germline ends.

This chain connects TRBV11-1 to TRBJ1-1, with D possibly TRBD1 on 6 matching bases. Germline V lookup: CDR1 SGHAT, CDR2 FQDESV (reference sequence). The CDR3 is 13 residues long. V lost 5 bases and J 0 bases, leaving 7 bases between the germline ends. Here the CDR3 reads CASSQGMNTEAFF. The CDR3 coding sequence is TGTGCCAGCAGCCAGGGGATGAACACTGAAGCTTTCTTT.

The chain employs TRBV5-5 and TRBJ2-7; 8 nucleotides match TRBD2. V lost 4 bases to trimming and J lost 2 bases; unmatched junction nucleotides: 11. The CDR3 has 16 amino acids. Germline CDR1 is SGHKS and CDR2 is YYEKEE (reference sequence). Here the CDR3 DNA reads TGTGCCAGCAGCACCCCGGAAAGCGGGAGTACCTACGAGCAGTACTTC. It specifies CASSTPESGSTYEQYF.

The chain couples TRBV7-9 to TRBJ2-2; D uncertain. V was pared by 4 bases and J by 2 bases, with 14 bases between. The CDR3 is 16 amino acids. Germline V gene lookup returns CDR1 SEHNR and CDR2 FQNEAQ (reference sequence). The CDR3 sequence is CASSSPPGPNTGELFF. CDR3 DNA: TGTGCCAGCAGCTCCCCACCTGGGCCCAACACCGGGGAGCTGTTTTTT.

The chain employs TRBV9 and TRBJ1-2; D call uncertain. The germline V gene has CDR1 SGDLS and CDR2 YYNGEE. The CDR3 has 16 amino acids. Trimming shortened V by 0 bases and J by 0 bases, and 12 bases separated the two germline ends. CDR3 in amino acids: CASSVGFRSSNYGYTF. CDR3 nucleotides: TGTGCCAGCAGCGTAGGTTTCAGGTCTTCTAACTATGGCTACACCTTC.

The rearrangement uses TRBV28 and TRBJ1-2, with D unclear. V lost 3 bases and J lost 0, with 8 bases in between. CDR3 size: 14 residues. Germline assignment: CDR1 MDHEN and CDR2 SYDVKM. The CDR3 loop is CASSFVGANYGYTF. The CDR3 bases are TGTGCCAGCAGTTTTGTGGGTGCTAACTATGGCTACACCTTC.

As to this clone: At one boundary the junction diverges from the germline segment, which might be a read error. The chain uses TRBV28 and TRBJ1-2; 9 nucleotides line up with TRBD1. The CDR3 has 12 amino acids. Germline-derived CDR1 and CDR2 are MDHEN and SYDVKM. The CDR3, as DNA: TGTGCCAGCAGTTTAGGGGACAGGGCGAACCAGTTC. Residues: CASSLGDRANQF.

The rearrangement uses TRBV28 and TRBJ2-4; no clear D. This CDR3 is 15 amino acids long. Germline assignment: CDR1 MDHEN and CDR2 SYDVKM. The ends were cut back, 5 bases at V and 0 bases at J, with 11 bases in the middle. The CDR3 sequence: CASSGLGLAKNIQYF. CDR3 in DNA: TGTGCCAGCAGTGGGCTAGGTCTAGCCAAAAACATTCAGTACTTC.

The table lists this clone with a few counts. V and J are TRBV7-6 and TRBJ2-2; 14 bases agree with TRBD2. This CDR3 is 17 amino acids long. Germline CDR1 SGHVS, CDR2 FNYEAQ. Trimming took 5 bases from V and 6 from J; bases not matched to a gene: 8. CDR3 in amino acids: CASSPSPGLAGAGELFF. CDR3 coding DNA: TGTGCCAGCAGCCCATCCCCGGGACTAGCGGGAGCCGGGGAGCTGTTTTTT.

The chain links TRBV14 to TRBJ2-5, with a tentative D call TRBD1 (6 bases). Trimming shortened V by 0 bases and J by 2 bases, and 16 bases separated the two germline ends. Germline values: CDR1 SGHDN, CDR2 FVKESK. The length of the CDR3 is 17 residues. CDR3 protein: CASSQDGGRDGQETQYF. The CDR3 bases are TGTGCCAGCAGCCAAGATGGGGGCAGGGACGGGCAAGAGACCCAGTACTTC. Full variable domain (remainder filled in from reference TRBV14 and TRBJ2-5): EAGVTQFPSHSVIEKGQTVTLRCDPISGHDNLYWYRRVMGKEIKFLLHFVKESKQDESGMPNNRFLAERTGGTYSTLKVQPAELEDSGVYFCASSQDGGRDGQETQYFGPGTRLLVL.

The chain joins TRBV9 to TRBJ2-1; TRBD2 aligns across 13 bases. In germline, CDR1 is SGDLS, CDR2 YYNGEE. Unmatched junction bases numbered 9, after V lost 4 bases and J lost 8 bases. This CDR3 is built from 16 residues. CDR3 nucleotides: TGTGCCAGCAGCCCCCTAGGGACTAGCGGGAACGATGAGCAGTTCTTC. This gives the protein CASSPLGTSGNDEQFF.

V usage is TRBV18 and J usage is TRBJ1-1; tentatively, D is TRBD1 (5 bases). This CDR3 region has 14 residues. The germline V gene has CDR1 KGHSH and CDR2 LQKENI. V dropped 0 bases and J dropped 9 bases, with 14 bases sitting between them. The CDR3 here is CASSPPRQGRKAFF. Here the CDR3 DNA reads TGTGCCAGCTCACCACCGCGGCAGGGCCGGAAAGCTTTCTTT.

This clone was found a few times. This chain joins TRBV10-3 and TRBJ1-5, with D possibly TRBD1 on 5 matching bases. This CDR3 contains 15 residues. With 6 bases removed from V and 2 bases from J, the gap between germline ends came to 14 bases. CDR1 and CDR2 from the germline V gene are ENHRY and SYGVKD. The CDR3 here is CAIRDQGAGNQPQHF. The CDR3 nucleotides are TGTGCCATCAGGGACCAGGGTGCTGGCAATCAGCCCCAGCATTTT.

The chain combines TRBV29-1 with TRBJ2-3; D may be TRBD2 (6 bases). The germline CDR1 and CDR2 sequences are SQVTM and ANQGSEA. The CDR3 covers 15 residues. V gave up 2 bases and J gave up 0 bases, with 12 bases separating them. The CDR3 loop reads CSVELTGTSTDTQYF. The CDR3 nucleotides are TGCAGCGTTGAATTGACGGGGACTAGCACAGATACGCAGTATTTT.

The chain carries TRBV6-6 and TRBJ1-2; 9 bases align to TRBD1. V was pared by 5 bases and J by 8 bases, with 6 bases of the junction left unmatched. The CDR3 is 13 amino acids. Per germline, CDR1 MNHNY and CDR2 SVGAGI (reference sequence). CDR3 DNA: TGTGCCAGCAGTCCAGGGACAGGGTTGGGCTACACCTTC. This sequence encodes CASSPGTGLGYTF.

The chain uses TRBV4-1 and TRBJ2-5; TRBD2 agrees at 9 bases. CDR3 size: 16 residues. V was clipped by 2 bases and J by 3 bases; unmatched bases: 7. Per the germline V gene, CDR1 is MGHRA and CDR2 is YSYEKL. The chain's CDR3 is CASSQLMGLAKETQYF. The CDR3 bases are TGCGCCAGCAGCCAACTAATGGGACTAGCTAAAGAGACCCAGTACTTC.

The chain combines TRBV7-9 with TRBJ2-3; D possibly corresponds to TRBD2 (5 bases). Trimming left V 5 bases short and J 0 bases short, with 18 bases between. This CDR3 has 17 amino acids. In germline, CDR1 is SEHNR, CDR2 FQNEAQ (reference sequence). CDR3 DNA sequence: TGTGCCAGCAGCCGACTGCCTGTAAGGACTAGCACAGATACGCAGTATTTT. Its translation: CASSRLPVRTSTDTQYF.

This chain connects TRBV28 to TRBJ1-4, with TRBD1 identical over 7 bases. The CDR3 totals 14 residues. Germline CDR1 reads MDHEN; CDR2 reads SYDVKM. The V segment lost 3 bases and the J segment 4 bases; nucleotides outside the gene matches: 2. CDR3 bases: TGTGCCAGCAGTTTTGACAGGGTTAATGAAAAACTGTTTTTT. This encodes CASSFDRVNEKLFF.

J is TRBJ2-3 and V is TRBV7-6, with D maybe TRBD2 (5 bases). CDR1 is SGHVS, CDR2 FNYEAQ, per germline. The ends were cut back, 1 base at V and 0 bases at J, with 14 bases in the middle. The CDR3 runs to 17 residues. The CDR3 DNA follows: TGTGCCAGCAGCTTAGGGCGGACTTCCCCTAGCACAGATACGCAGTATTTT. This codes for CASSLGRTSPSTDTQYF.

The chain is built from TRBV16 and TRBJ1-4; D is uncertain. Trimming left V 0 bases short and J 8 bases short, with 4 bases between. The V gene's germline CDR1 is KGHSY and CDR2 FQNENV. This CDR3 has 12 amino acids. The CDR3 bases are TGTGCCAGCAGCCAATCTCGAGAAAAACTGTTTTTT. It is translated as CASSQSREKLFF.

This chain links TRBV19 with TRBJ1-1; a weak D match, TRBD1 (5 bases). CDR1 and CDR2 (germline): LNHDA, SQIVND (reference sequence). The CDR3 contains 14 residues. Trimming took off 2 bases at V and 5 bases at J, with 12 bases between the two ends. The CDR3 loop is CASSIQGIGTEAFF. The DNA of the CDR3 is TGTGCCAGTAGTATACAGGGTATAGGAACTGAAGCTTTCTTT.

This clone is medium-sized in the sample. This sequence joins TRBV19 and TRBJ2-2, with no clear D. Trimming cost V 6 bases and J 0 bases, with 11 bases left between them. This CDR3 comprises 15 residues. Germline CDR1 reads LNHDA; CDR2 reads SQIVND (reference sequence). In nucleotides, the CDR3 is TGTGCCAGTAGGATCGCGGACGCGAACACCGGGGAGCTGTTTTTT. This translates into CASRIADANTGELFF.

The chain uses TRBV19 and TRBJ2-2, with D possibly matching TRBD2 (5 bases). CDR3 size: 14 residues. From germline, CDR1 is LNHDA and CDR2 SQIVND (reference sequence). Trimming took 7 bases from V and 0 from J, leaving 9 bases between them. The chain's CDR3 is CASKVGTNTGELFF. The CDR3, as DNA: TGTGCCAGTAAGGTCGGGACGAACACCGGGGAGCTGTTTTTT.

This chain links TRBV5-4 with TRBJ2-1; D is undetermined. Trimming removed 4 bases from V and 7 bases from J, with 18 bases in between. CDR3 length: 15 residues. Germline CDR1 is SGHNT and CDR2 is YYREEE (reference sequence). Here the CDR3 reads CASSAVSTGLNEQFF. For the CDR3, the DNA is TGTGCCAGCAGCGCCGTTAGTACGGGTTTGAATGAGCAGTTCTTC.

The chain is built from TRBV18 and TRBJ2-5; the D gene is possibly TRBD1 (5 bases). The CDR3 has 15 residues. Germline V lookup: CDR1 KGHSH, CDR2 LQKENI. V dropped 0 bases and J dropped 5 bases, with 13 bases sitting between them. CDR3 nucleotide sequence: TGTGCCAGCTCACCACCGGGCAGGGAAGGCGAGACCCAGTACTTC. It yields the protein CASSPPGREGETQYF.

The J gene is TRBJ2-7, the V gene TRBV13; possibly TRBD2 for D (6 bases). Germline CDR1 and CDR2: PRHDT and FYEKMQ (reference sequence). V was shortened by 3 bases and J by 1 base, with 7 bases between the two germline ends. There are 13 residues in the CDR3. The CDR3 reads CASSFGTSYEQYF. DNA of the CDR3: TGTGCCAGCAGCTTTGGGACTTCCTACGAGCAGTACTTC.

This chain uses TRBV15 with TRBJ1-4, with D maybe TRBD1 (5 bases). V was trimmed by 0 bases and J by 2 bases, leaving 7 bases between them. Germline V CDR1 and CDR2: LNHNV, YYDKDF (reference sequence). CDR3 length equals 15 residues. The CDR3 DNA reads as TGTGCCACCAGCAGAGATAAGGGGACTAATGAAAAACTGTTTTTT. It translates to CATSRDKGTNEKLFF.